This T cell receptor beta chain was retrieved from a study of read filtering for tumor transcriptome and immune sequencing. General study results and limits: The CD138-negative fraction was mixed bone marrow immune cells, not pure T cells.

This clonotype has a count of ten or more. What it binds is unknown. The CDR3 runs 15 residues. Molecular barcoded adaptors covering alpha/delta and beta/gamma chains were used on roughly 400 ng RNA. MiXCR was run by TCRdb on the reads, yielding one entry per CDR3 protein. The table lists 50,000 to 65,000 distinct CDR3 sequences, 15% to 20% of them singletons. Sequenced input: a population of CD138-negative cells sorted from bone marrow. This TCR was sampled from a donor at least 40 years old with multiple myeloma. This chain joins TRBV21-1 and TRBJ2-2; no DNA check was done on the table's D call, TRBD2. TRBV21-1 is a pseudogene segment. The CDR3 DNA is TGTGCCAGCAGGCGGGTCCGGCCGAGAACCGGGGAGCTGTTTTTT. Amino acids: CASRRVRPRTGELFF.